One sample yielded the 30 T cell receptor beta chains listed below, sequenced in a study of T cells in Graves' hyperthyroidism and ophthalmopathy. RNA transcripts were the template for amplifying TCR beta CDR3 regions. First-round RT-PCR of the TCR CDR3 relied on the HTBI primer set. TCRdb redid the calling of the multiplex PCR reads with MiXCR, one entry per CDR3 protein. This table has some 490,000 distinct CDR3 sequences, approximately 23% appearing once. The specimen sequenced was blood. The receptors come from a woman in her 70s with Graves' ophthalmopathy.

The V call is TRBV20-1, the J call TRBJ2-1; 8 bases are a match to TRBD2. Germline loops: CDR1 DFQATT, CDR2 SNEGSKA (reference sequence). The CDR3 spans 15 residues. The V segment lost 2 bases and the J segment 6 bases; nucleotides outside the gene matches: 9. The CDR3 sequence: CSARPTSEIINEQFF. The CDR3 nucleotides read TGCAGTGCTAGACCGACTAGCGAGATCATCAATGAGCAGTTCTTC.

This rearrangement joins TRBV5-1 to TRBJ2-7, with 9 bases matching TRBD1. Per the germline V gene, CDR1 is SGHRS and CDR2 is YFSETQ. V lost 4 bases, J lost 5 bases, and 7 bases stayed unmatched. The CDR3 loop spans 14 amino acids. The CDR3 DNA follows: TGCGCCAGCAGCGCCGGACAGGGGCTTAACGAGCAGTACTTC. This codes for CASSAGQGLNEQYF.

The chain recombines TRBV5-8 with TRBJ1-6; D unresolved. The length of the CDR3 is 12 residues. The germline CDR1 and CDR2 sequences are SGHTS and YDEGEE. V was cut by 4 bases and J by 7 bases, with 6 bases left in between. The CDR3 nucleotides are TGTGCCAGCAGCCGTCTAAATTCACCCCTCCACTTT. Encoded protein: CASSRLNSPLHF.

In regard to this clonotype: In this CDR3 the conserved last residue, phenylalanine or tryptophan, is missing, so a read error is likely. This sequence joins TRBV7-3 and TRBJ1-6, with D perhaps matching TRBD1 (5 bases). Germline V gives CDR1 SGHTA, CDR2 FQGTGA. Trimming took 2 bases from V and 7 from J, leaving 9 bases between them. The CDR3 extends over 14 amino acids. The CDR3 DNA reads TGTGCCAGCAGCTTACAGGGATTCAATTCACCCCTCCACCTT. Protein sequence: CASSLQGFNSPLHL.

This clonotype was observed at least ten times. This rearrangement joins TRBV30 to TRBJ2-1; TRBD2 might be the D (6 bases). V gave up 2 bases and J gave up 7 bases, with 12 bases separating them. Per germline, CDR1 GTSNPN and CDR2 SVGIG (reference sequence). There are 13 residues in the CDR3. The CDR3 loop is CAWSRLARNEQFF. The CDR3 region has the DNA TGTGCCTGGAGTCGGCTAGCGCGTAATGAGCAGTTCTTC.

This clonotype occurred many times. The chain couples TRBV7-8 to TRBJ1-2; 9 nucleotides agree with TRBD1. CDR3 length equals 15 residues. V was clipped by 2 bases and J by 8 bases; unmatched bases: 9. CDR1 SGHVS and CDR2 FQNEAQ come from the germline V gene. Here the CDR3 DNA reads TGTGCCAGCAGCTTATCAGGGACAGGGAGAACGGGCTACACCTTC. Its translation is CASSLSGTGRTGYTF.

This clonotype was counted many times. For the CDR3, the DNA is TGTGCCAGCAGCTCCCCGGGACAGGGTGGGGGCTACACCTTC. Protein: CASSSPGQGGGYTF. The V gene is TRBV7-2, the J gene TRBJ1-2; 9 nucleotides agree with TRBD1. The CDR3 extends over 14 amino acids. The V gene's germline CDR1 is SGHTA and CDR2 FQGNSA. The junction had 8 bases not matched to a gene; V was cut back by 4 bases and J by 8 bases.

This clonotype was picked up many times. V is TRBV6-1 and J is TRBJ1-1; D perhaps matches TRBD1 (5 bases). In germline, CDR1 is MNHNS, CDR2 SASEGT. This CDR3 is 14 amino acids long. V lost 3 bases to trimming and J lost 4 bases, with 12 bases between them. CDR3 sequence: CASSEGVSVTEAFF. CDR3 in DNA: TGTGCCAGCAGTGAGGGGGTTTCGGTCACTGAAGCTTTCTTT.

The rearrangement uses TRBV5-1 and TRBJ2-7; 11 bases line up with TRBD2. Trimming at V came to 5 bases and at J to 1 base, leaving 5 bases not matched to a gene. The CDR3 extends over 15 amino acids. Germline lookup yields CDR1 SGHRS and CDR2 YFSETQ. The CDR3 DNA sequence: TGCGCCAGCAGGATCACTAGCGGGAGTTCCTACGAGCAGTACTTC. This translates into CASRITSGSSYEQYF.

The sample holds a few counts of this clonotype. The CDR3 loop is CASSGGRTYEQYF. CDR3 DNA sequence: TGTGCCAGCAGCGGGGGACGGACCTACGAGCAGTACTTC. This chain links TRBV9 with TRBJ2-7; the D call may be TRBD1 or TRBD2 (5 bases each). Germline V lookup: CDR1 SGDLS, CDR2 YYNGEE. The V and J ends lost 3 bases and 2 bases respectively, with 9 bases between them. CDR3 size: 13 residues.

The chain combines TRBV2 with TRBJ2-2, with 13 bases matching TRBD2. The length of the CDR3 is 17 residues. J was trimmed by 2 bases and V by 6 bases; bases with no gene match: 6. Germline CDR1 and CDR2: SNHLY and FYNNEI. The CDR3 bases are TGTGCCAGCAGAGCCGGGACTAGCGGGATTAACACCGGGGAGCTGTTTTTT. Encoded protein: CASRAGTSGINTGELFF. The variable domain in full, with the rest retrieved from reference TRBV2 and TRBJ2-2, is EPEVTQTPSHQVTQMGQEVILRCVPISNHLYFYWYRQILGQKVEFLVSFYNNEISEKSEIFDDQFSVERPDGSNFTLKIRSTKLEDSAMYFCASRAGTSGINTGELFFGEGSRLTVL.

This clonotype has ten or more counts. The CDR3: CASNEREGYTDTQYF. The CDR3 DNA reads TGTGCCAGCAATGAGCGGGAGGGATACACAGATACGCAGTATTTT. This sequence joins TRBV2 and TRBJ2-3, with 10 bases aligning to TRBD2. V lost 7 bases and J lost 2; bases outside the gene matches: 6. Germline values: CDR1 SNHLY, CDR2 FYNNEI. The CDR3 length is 15 residues.

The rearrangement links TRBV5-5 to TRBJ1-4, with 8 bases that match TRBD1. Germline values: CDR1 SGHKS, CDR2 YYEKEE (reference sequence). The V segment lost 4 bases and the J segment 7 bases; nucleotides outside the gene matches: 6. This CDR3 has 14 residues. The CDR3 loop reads CASSPGQAAEKLFF. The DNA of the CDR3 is TGTGCCAGCAGCCCGGGACAGGCGGCTGAAAAACTGTTTTTT.

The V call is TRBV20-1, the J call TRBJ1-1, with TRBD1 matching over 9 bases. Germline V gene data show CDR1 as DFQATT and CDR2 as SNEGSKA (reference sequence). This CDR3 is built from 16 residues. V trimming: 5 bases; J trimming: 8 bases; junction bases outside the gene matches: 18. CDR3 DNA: TGCAGTGCTTCCGGGACAGGGCGTTCTTCCCTTAAGGAAGCTTTCTTT. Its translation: CSASGTGRSSLKEAFF.

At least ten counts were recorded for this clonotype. The CDR3 spells CASSPQGLNTEAFF. The DNA for the CDR3 is TGTGCCAGCAGCCCACAGGGGCTGAACACTGAAGCTTTCTTT. The rearrangement joins TRBV19 to TRBJ1-1; TRBD1 agrees at 7 bases. The CDR3 is 14 residues long. J gave up 0 bases and V 9 bases, and 7 bases lay outside the gene matches. The germline V gene encodes CDR1 LNHDA and CDR2 SQIVND (reference sequence). Based on the CDR3 plus reference TRBV19 and TRBJ1-1, the full variable domain is DGGITQSPKYLFRKEGQNVTLSCEQNLNHDAMYWYRQDPGQGLRLIYYSQIVNDFQKGDIAEGYSVSREKKESFPLTVTSAQKNPTAFYLCASSPQGLNTEAFFGQGTRLTVV.

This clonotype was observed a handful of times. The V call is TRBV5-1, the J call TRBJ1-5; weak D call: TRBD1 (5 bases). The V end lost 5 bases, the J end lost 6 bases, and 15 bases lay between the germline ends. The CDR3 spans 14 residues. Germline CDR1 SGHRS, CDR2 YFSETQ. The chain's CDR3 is CASSMGGQGQPQHF. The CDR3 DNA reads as TGCGCCAGCAGTATGGGTGGGCAGGGTCAGCCCCAGCATTTT. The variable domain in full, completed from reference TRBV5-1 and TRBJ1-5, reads KAGVTQTPRYLIKTRGQQVTLSCSPISGHRSVSWYQQTPGQGLQFLFEYFSETQRNKGNFPGRFSGRQFSNSRSEMNVSTLELGDSALYLCASSMGGQGQPQHFGDGTRLSIL.

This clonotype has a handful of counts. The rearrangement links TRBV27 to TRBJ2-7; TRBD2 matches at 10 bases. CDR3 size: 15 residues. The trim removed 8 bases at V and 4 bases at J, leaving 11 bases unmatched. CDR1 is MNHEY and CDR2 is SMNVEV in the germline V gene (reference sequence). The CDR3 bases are TGTGCCAGCCGCTGGCTAGCGGGAGTTAAGTACGAGCAGTACTTC. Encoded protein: CASRWLAGVKYEQYF.

The CDR3 nucleotides read TGTGCCAGTAGTAAGAGCAGGGGGCAAGAGACCCAGTACTTC. It is translated as CASSKSRGQETQYF. The chain joins TRBV19 to TRBJ2-5; 7 bases are a match to TRBD1. V dropped 4 bases and J dropped 2; count of bases not matched to a gene: 4. This CDR3 is built from 14 residues. The germline V gene encodes CDR1 LNHDA and CDR2 SQIVND (reference sequence).

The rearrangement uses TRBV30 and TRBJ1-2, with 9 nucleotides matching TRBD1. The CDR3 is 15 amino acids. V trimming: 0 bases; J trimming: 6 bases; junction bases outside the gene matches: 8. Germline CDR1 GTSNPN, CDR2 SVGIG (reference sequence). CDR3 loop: CAWSVRTGDWNGYTF. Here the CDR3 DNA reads TGTGCCTGGAGTGTAAGGACAGGGGATTGGAATGGCTACACCTTC.

CDR3 protein: CSAKRRKREIHEQYF. CDR3 coding DNA: TGCAGTGCTAAACGCAGGAAGCGGGAGATCCACGAGCAGTACTTC. The chain carries TRBV20-1 and TRBJ2-7, with 8 nucleotides matching TRBD2. The CDR3 totals 15 residues. V was clipped by 4 bases and J by 5 bases; unmatched bases: 13. CDR1 and CDR2 from the germline V gene are DFQATT and SNEGSKA (reference sequence).

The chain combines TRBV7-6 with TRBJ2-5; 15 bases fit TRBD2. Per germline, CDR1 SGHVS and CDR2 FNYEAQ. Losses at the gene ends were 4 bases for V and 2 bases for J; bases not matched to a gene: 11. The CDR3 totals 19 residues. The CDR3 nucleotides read TGTGCCAGCAGCTCTGGGACTAGCGGGAGGTCTGGGACTCAAGAGACCCAGTACTTC. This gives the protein CASSSGTSGRSGTQETQYF.

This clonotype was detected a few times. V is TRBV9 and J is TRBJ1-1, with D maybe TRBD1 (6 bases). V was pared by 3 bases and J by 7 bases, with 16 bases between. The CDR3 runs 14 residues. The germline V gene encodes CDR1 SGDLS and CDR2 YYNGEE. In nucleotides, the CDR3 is TGTGCCAGCAGCGCCTGGACAGTGACCCGTGAAGCTTTCTTT. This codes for CASSAWTVTREAFF.

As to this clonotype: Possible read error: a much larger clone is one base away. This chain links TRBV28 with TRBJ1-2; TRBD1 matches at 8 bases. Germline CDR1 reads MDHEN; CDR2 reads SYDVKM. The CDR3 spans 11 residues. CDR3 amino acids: CASVRGRGCTF. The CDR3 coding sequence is TGTGCCAGCGTCAGGGGGCGAGGCTGCACCTTC.

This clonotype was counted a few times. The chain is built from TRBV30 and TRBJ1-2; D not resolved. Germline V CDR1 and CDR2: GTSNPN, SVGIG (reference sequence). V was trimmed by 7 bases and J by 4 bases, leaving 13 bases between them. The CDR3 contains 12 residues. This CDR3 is CASLRGLYGYTF. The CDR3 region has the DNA TGTGCCTCCCTTCGAGGGCTCTATGGCTACACCTTC.

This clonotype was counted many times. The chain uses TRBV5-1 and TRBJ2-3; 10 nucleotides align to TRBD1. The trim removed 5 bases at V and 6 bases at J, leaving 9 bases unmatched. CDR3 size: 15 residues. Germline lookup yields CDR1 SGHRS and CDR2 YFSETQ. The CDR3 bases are TGCGCCAGCAGTCGGACAGGGGGAAGTGCGGATACGCAGTATTTT. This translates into CASSRTGGSADTQYF.

The CDR3: CASRPSGGDIQYF. CDR3 nucleotides: TGTGCCAGCAGGCCCTCGGGGGGGGACATTCAGTACTTC. The rearrangement uses TRBV6-1 and TRBJ2-4, with 8 bases identical to TRBD2. The germline V gene encodes CDR1 MNHNS and CDR2 SASEGT. V was pared by 6 bases and J by 8 bases, with 6 bases of the junction left unmatched. The CDR3 has 13 residues.

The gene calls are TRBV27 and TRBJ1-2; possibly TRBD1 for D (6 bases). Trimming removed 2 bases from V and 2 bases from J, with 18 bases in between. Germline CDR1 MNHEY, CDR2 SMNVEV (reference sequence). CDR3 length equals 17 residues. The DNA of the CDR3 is TGTGCCAGCAGTTTAAAAACAGGGTTGACAGTCAACTATGGCTACACCTTC. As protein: CASSLKTGLTVNYGYTF.

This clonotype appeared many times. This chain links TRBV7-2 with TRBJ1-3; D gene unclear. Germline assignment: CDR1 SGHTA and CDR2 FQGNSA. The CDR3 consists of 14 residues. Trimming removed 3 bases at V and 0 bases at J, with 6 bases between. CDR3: CASSFGHSGNTIYF. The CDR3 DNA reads TGTGCCAGCAGCTTTGGGCACTCTGGAAACACCATATATTTT. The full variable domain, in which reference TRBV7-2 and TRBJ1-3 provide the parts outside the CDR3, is GAGVSQSPSNKVTEKGKDVELRCDPISGHTALYWYRQSLGQGLEFLIYFQGNSAPDKSGLPSDRFSAERTGGSVSTLTIQRTQQEDSAVYLCASSFGHSGNTIYFGEGSWLTVV.

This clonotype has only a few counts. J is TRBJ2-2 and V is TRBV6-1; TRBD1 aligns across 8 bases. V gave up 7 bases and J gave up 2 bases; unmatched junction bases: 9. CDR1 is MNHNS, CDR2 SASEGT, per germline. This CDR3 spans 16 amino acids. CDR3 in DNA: TGTGCCAGCAACTATGGGGGGACAGGCAACACCGGGGAGCTGTTTTTT. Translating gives CASNYGGTGNTGELFF.

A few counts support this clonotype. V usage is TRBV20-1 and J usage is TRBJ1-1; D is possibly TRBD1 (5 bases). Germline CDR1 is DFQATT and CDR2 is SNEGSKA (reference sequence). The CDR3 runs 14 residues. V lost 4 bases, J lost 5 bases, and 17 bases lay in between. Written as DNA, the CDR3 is TGCAGTGCTACCCCATTGCCGGGGGATACTGAAGCTTTCTTT. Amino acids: CSATPLPGDTEAFF.